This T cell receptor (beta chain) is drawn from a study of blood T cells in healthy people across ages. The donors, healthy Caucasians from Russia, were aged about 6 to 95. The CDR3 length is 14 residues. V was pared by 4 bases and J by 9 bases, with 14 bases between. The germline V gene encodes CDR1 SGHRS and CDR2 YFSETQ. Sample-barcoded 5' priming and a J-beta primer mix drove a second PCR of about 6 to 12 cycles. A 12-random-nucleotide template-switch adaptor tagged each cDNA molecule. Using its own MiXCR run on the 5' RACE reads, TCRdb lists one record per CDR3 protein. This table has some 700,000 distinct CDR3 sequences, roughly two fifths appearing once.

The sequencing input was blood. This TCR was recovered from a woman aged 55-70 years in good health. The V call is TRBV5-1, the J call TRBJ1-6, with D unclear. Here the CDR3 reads CASSVREGSSPLHF. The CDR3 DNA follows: TGCGCCAGCAGCGTTAGGGAAGGCAGTTCACCCCTCCACTTT.